This entry features one TCR beta chain sequence. Germline values: CDR1 MGHRA, CDR2 YSYEKL. The CDR3 covers 16 residues. Germline trimming cut 5 bases from V and 4 bases from J; bases unmatched to any gene: 9. The sample comes from a study of Ad26.COV2.S vaccination and SARS-CoV-2 variants. Here immunoSEQ multiplex PCR was the method, and the copy in TCRdb shows in-frame clones only, minus some. This table has about 240,000 clones, approximately 88% appearing once. Noted treatment: 19 received Ad26.COV2.S at low or high dose, single or two shots; 5 received placebo; per-sample allocation not given. The investigators took samples on day 63 after the first vaccine or placebo injection.

This TCR derives from a person aged 18 to 65 who received the Ad26.COV2.S COVID-19 vaccine or a placebo. The starting material was peripheral blood, obtained in a trial of Ad26.COV2.S vaccine versus placebo. The chain recombines TRBV4-1 with TRBJ2-1; 9 positions match TRBD1. Written as DNA, the CDR3 is TGCGCCAGCAGCGAAGGACAGGGGTTATCATACAATGAGCAGTTCTTC. Protein product: CASSEGQGLSYNEQFF.